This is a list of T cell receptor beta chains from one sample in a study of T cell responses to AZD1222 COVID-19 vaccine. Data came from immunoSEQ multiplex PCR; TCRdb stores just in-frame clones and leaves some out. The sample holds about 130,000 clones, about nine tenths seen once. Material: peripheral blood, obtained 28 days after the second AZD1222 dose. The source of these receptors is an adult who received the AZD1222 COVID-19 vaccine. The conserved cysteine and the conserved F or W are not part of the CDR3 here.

cdr3_aa: ASSLEQGNNSPLH
v_call: TRBV11-2
j_call: TRBJ1-6

cdr3_aa: ASSKGPPSSGNTIY
v_call: TRBV7-2
j_call: TRBJ1-3

cdr3_aa: ASSQVAASYNEQF
v_call: TRBV4-1
j_call: TRBJ2-1

cdr3_aa: ASSPRGATFHNYGYT
v_call: TRBV27
j_call: TRBJ1-2

cdr3_aa: ASSQDDRAQETQY
v_call: TRBV4-1
j_call: TRBJ2-5

cdr3_aa: ASSLVGTEDYRT
v_call: TRBV7-9
j_call: TRBJ1-2

cdr3_aa: ASSLDDGQPQH
v_call: TRBV9
j_call: TRBJ1-5

cdr3_aa: ASSYSPSPPLH
v_call: TRBV6-5
j_call: TRBJ1-6

cdr3_aa: ASSQDGGESADTQY
v_call: TRBV4-1
j_call: TRBJ2-3

cdr3_aa: ASRFDRGLYGYT
v_call: TRBV6-5
j_call: TRBJ1-2

cdr3_aa: ASSSLDYQETQY
v_call: TRBV11-2
j_call: TRBJ2-5

cdr3_aa: ASSLGAGGANTEAF
v_call: TRBV5-6
j_call: TRBJ1-1

cdr3_aa: ASSSGLSNEQF
v_call: TRBV7-3
j_call: TRBJ2-1

cdr3_aa: ASSLKAERNTIY
v_call: TRBV9
j_call: TRBJ1-3

cdr3_aa: ASSQRTADGYT
v_call: TRBV14
j_call: TRBJ1-2

cdr3_aa: ASSTRGTEKETQY
v_call: TRBV18
j_call: TRBJ2-5

cdr3_aa: AWIGTANTEAF
v_call: TRBV30
j_call: TRBJ1-1

cdr3_aa: AISGTGGEAF
v_call: TRBV10-3
j_call: TRBJ1-1

cdr3_aa: ASLLGQGNQPQH
v_call: TRBV2
j_call: TRBJ1-5

cdr3_aa: ASRRPGQVIRYEQY
v_call: TRBV5-8
j_call: TRBJ2-7

cdr3_aa: ASSPAGAQETQY
v_call: TRBV18
j_call: TRBJ2-5

cdr3_aa: ASSLGGSYNEQF
v_call: TRBV27
j_call: TRBJ2-1

cdr3_aa: ASSQRDTWDTGELF
v_call: TRBV4-1
j_call: TRBJ2-2

cdr3_aa: ASSLVAENYGYT
v_call: TRBV7-9
j_call: TRBJ1-2